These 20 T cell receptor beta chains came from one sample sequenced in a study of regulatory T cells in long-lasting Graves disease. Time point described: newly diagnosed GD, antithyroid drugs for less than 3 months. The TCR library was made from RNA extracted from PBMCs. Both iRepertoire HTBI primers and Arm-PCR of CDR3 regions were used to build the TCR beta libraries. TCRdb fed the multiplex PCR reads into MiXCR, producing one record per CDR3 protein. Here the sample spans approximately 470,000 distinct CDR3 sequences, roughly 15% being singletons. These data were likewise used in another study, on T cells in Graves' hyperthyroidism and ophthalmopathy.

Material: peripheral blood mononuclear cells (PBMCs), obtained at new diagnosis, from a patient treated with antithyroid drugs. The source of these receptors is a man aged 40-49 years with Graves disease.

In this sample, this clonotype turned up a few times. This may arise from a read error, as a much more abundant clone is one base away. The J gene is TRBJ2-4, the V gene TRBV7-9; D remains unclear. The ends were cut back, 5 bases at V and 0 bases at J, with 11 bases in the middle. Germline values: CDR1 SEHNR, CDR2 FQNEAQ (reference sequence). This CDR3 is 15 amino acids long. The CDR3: CASSAPVLAKNIQYF. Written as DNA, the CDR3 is TGTGCCAGCAGCGCGCCAGTACTAGCCAAAAACATTCAGTACTTC.

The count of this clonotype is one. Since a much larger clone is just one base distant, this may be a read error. CDR3: CAGSLDLAGGPYEQYF. For the CDR3, the DNA is TGTGCCGGCAGTTTAGATTTAGCGGGAGGGCCTTACGAGCAGTACTTC. The chain links TRBV28 to TRBJ2-7; 11 bases line up with TRBD2. There are 16 residues in the CDR3. Germline values: CDR1 MDHEN, CDR2 SYDVKM.

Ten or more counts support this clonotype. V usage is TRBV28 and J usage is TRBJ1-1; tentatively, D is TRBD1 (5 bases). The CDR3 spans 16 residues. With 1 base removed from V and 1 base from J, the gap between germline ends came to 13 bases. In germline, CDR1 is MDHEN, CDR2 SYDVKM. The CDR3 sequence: CASSLLASGGNTEAFF. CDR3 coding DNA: TGTGCCAGCAGTTTATTGGCGTCCGGGGGGAACACTGAAGCTTTCTTT.

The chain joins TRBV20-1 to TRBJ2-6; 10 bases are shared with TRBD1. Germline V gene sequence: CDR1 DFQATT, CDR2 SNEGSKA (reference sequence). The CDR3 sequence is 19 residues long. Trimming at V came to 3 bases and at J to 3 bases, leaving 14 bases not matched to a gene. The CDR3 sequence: CSASCRDRGKALGANVLTF. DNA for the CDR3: TGCAGTGCTAGTTGCAGGGACAGGGGTAAAGCGCTTGGGGCCAACGTCCTGACTTTC.

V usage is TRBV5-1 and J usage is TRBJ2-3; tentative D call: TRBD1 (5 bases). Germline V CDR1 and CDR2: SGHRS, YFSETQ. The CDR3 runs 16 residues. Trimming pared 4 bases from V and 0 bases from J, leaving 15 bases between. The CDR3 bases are TGCGCCAGCAGCCCGCCGACAGCATCTAGCACAGATACGCAGTATTTT. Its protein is CASSPPTASSTDTQYF.

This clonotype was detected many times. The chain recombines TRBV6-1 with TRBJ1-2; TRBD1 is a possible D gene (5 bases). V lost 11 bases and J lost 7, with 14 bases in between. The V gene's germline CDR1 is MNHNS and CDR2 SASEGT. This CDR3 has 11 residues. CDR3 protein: CAWGPLAGYTF. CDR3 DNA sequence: TGTGCCTGGGGACCGCTCGCTGGCTACACCTTC.

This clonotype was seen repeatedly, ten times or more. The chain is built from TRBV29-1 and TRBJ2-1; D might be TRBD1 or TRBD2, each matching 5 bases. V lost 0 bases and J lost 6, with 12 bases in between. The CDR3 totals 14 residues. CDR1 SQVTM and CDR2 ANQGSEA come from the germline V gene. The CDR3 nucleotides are TGCAGCGTTGAAGATCCGATGGGGGTCAATGAGCAGTTCTTC. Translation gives CSVEDPMGVNEQFF.

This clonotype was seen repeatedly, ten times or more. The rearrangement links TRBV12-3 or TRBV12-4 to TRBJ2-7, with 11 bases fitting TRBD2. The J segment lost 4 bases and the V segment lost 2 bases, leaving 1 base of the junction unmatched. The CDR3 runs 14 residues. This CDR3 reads CASSLLAGGYEQYF. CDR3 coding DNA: TGTGCCAGCAGTTTACTAGCGGGAGGTTACGAGCAGTACTTC.

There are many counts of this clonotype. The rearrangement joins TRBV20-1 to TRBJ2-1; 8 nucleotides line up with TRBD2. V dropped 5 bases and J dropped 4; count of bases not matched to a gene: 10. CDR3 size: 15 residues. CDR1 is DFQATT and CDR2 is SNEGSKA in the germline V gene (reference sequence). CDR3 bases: TGCAGTGCTGATTGGAGCGGGAGAGGGTACAATGAGCAGTTCTTC. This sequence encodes CSADWSGRGYNEQFF.

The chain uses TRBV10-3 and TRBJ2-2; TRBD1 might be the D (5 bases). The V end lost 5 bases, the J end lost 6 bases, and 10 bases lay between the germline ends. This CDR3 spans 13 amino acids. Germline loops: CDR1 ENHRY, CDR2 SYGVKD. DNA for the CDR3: TGTGCCATCAGTATTCAGGGTCCCGGGGAGCTGTTTTTT. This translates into CAISIQGPGELFF.

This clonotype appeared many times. In DNA form, the CDR3 reads TGTGCCAGCAGCTTAGCGGTTAGCGGGAGATCCCTACCCAGCACAGATACGCAGTATTTT. Amino acids: CASSLAVSGRSLPSTDTQYF. The V gene is TRBV7-6, the J gene TRBJ2-3; TRBD2 aligns across 9 bases. Looked up from germline, CDR1 is SGHVS and CDR2 is FNYEAQ. This CDR3 has 20 amino acids. The ends lost 0 bases at V and 0 bases at J; junction bases unmatched: 13.

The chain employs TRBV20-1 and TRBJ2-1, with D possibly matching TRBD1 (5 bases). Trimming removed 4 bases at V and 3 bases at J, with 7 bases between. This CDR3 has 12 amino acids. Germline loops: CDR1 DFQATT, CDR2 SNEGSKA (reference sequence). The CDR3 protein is CSATDSYNEQFF. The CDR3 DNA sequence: TGCAGTGCTACTGACAGCTACAATGAGCAGTTCTTC.

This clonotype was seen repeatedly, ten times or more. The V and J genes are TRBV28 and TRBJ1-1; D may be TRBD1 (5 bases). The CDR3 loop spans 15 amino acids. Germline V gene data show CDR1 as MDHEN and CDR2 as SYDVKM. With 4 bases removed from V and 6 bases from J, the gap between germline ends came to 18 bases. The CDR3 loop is CASSSSPWGSAEAFF. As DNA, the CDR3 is TGTGCCAGCAGTTCCTCCCCTTGGGGCTCCGCTGAAGCTTTCTTT.

DNA for the CDR3: TGTGCCAGCAGCGTAGGGGGTCAGGGGAATGAGCAGTTCTTC. Translating it yields CASSVGGQGNEQFF. The chain links TRBV9 to TRBJ2-1; a possible D gene is TRBD1 (6 bases). Germline-derived CDR1 and CDR2 are SGDLS and YYNGEE. V lost 0 bases and J lost 7, with 11 bases in between. The length of the CDR3 is 14 residues.

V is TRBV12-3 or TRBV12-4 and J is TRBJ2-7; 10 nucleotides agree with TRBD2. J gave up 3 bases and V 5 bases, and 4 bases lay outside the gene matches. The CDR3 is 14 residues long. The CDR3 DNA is TGTGCCAGCAGTCACCGGACTAGCGGCTACGAGCAGTACTTC. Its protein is CASSHRTSGYEQYF.

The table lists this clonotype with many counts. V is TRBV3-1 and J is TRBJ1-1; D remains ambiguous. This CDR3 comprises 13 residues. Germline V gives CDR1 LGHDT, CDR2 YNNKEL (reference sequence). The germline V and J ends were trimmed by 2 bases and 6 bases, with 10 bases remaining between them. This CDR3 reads CASSQRANPEAFF. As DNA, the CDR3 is TGTGCCAGCAGCCAACGAGCCAACCCTGAAGCTTTCTTT.

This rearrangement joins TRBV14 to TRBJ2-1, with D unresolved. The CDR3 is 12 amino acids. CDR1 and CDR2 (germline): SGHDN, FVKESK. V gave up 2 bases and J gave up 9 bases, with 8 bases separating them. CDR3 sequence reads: CASSQTVREQFF. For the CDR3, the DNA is TGTGCCAGCAGCCAAACGGTCCGTGAGCAGTTCTTC. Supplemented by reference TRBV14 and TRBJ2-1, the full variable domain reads EAGVTQFPSHSVIEKGQTVTLRCDPISGHDNLYWYRRVMGKEIKFLLHFVKESKQDESGMPNNRFLAERTGGTYSTLKVQPAELEDSGVYFCASSQTVREQFFGPGTRLTVL.

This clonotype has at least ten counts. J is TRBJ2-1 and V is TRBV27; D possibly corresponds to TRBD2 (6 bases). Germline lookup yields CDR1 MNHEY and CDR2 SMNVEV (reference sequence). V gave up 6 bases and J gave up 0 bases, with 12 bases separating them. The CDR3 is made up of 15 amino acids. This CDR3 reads CASRLLGGSYNEQFF. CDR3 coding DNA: TGTGCCAGCAGACTCCTGGGGGGCTCCTACAATGAGCAGTTCTTC.

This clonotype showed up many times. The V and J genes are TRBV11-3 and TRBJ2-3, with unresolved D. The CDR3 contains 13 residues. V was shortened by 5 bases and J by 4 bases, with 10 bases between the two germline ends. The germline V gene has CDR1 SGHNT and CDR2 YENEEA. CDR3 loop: CASSEEVPDTQYF. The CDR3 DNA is TGTGCCAGCAGCGAAGAGGTACCAGATACGCAGTATTTT.

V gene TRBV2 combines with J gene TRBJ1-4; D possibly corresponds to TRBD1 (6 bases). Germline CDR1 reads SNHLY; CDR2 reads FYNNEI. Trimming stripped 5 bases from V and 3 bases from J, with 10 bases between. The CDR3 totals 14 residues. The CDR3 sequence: CASSKRQANEKLFF. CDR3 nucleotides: TGTGCCAGCAGTAAACGACAGGCTAATGAAAAACTGTTTTTT.